The clone carrying this T cell receptor beta chain was counted ten times or more. Per germline, CDR1 SQVTM and CDR2 ANQGSEA. Trimming took 6 bases from V and 4 from J, leaving 15 bases between them. This CDR3 is 14 amino acids long. This entry is derived from a study of molecular identifiers for immune sequencing clone quantification. It was with previously described methods and listed TCR primers that bulk TCR libraries were made. TCRdb used MiXCR to reprocess the PCR reads, holding one entry per CDR3 protein. The data contain more than 300,000 distinct CDR3 sequences, about a fifth of them singletons.

J is TRBJ2-2 and V is TRBV29-1, with TRBD1 as a possible D gene (6 bases). The TCR sequence derives from a human donor in good health. Some libraries in this study had Jurkat cell RNA spiked in. The sample was naive CD8+ T cells from blood, with Jurkat cell RNA spiked in. Subset defined: FACS-sorted CD8+CD4-CCR7+CD45RA+ naive T cells. CDR3 in DNA: TGCAGCGTCGAGTACAGGGAACTCACCGGGGAGCTGTTTTTT. Encoded protein: CSVEYRELTGELFF.